A selection of T cell receptor beta chains follows, all from one sample in a study of cytomegalovirus exposure and HLA in healthy donors. Repertoires were generated with immunoSEQ multiplex PCR, while TCRdb's copy carries only in-frame clones and drops some. The sample includes some 120,000 clones. Material: PBMCs. These receptors were obtained from a young man in good health and CMV-seronegative. Each CDR3 is given with its conserved first and last residue. The D gene is left open where the match is weak.

d_call,v_call,j_call,cdr3_nt,cdr3_aa
NA,TRBV4-3,TRBJ2-6,TGCGCCAGCAGCCAAGATCAAACAGTGGGGGCCAACGTCCTGACTTTC,CASSQDQTVGANVLTF
NA,TRBV2,TRBJ1-2,TGTGCCAGCAGTGACCCTGGTCGCGGGCATGGCTACACCTTC,CASSDPGRGHGYTF
TRBD1,TRBV5-4,TRBJ1-4,TGTGCCAGCAGCCCTGACAGGGCAACTAATGAAAAACTGTTTTTT,CASSPDRATNEKLFF
NA,TRBV6-4,TRBJ2-6,TGTGCCAGCAGTGACTCTAGTTCTGGGGCCAACGTCCTGACTTTC,CASSDSSSGANVLTF
NA,TRBV5-4,TRBJ2-7,TGTGCCAGCAGCTTCGCCTACTCCTACGAGCAGTACTTC,CASSFAYSYEQYF
TRBD2,TRBV11-2,TRBJ2-7,TGTGCCAGCAGCTTAGGGGTTAGCGGGGCCTACGAGCAGTACTTC,CASSLGVSGAYEQYF
NA,TRBV4-2,TRBJ2-1,TGTGCCAGCAGCCAAGAAAGCAGCGGGCCCTCCTATGAGCAGTTCTTC,CASSQESSGPSYEQFF
TRBD1,TRBV7-9,TRBJ2-7,TGTGCCAGCAGCAAAAGACAGGGGGCCTCCTACGAGCAGTACTTC,CASSKRQGASYEQYF
TRBD1,TRBV5-1,TRBJ1-1,TGCGCCAGCAGCTCTATGACAGGGGGCACTGAAGCTTTCTTT,CASSSMTGGTEAFF
TRBD1,TRBV11-3,TRBJ2-7,TGTGCCAGCAGCCCCGGGACAGGACCCTACGAGCAGTACTTC,CASSPGTGPYEQYF
TRBD1,TRBV5-1,TRBJ2-6,TGCGCCAGCAGCCTAGGGACAGCTGGGGCCAACGTCCTGACTTTC,CASSLGTAGANVLTF
TRBD1,TRBV5-6,TRBJ1-3,TGTGCCAGCAGCGGGGACAGGGCTGGAAACACCATATATTTT,CASSGDRAGNTIYF
NA,TRBV6-5,TRBJ1-5,TGTGCCAGCAGTCCGACAAGCAATCAGCCCCAGCATTTT,CASSPTSNQPQHF
NA,TRBV4-2,TRBJ1-2,TGTGCCAGCAGCCAAGTATTGGACAGACGCATCAAGAACTATGGCTACACCTTC,CASSQVLDRRIKNYGYTF
TRBD1,TRBV28,TRBJ1-2,TGTGCCAGCACCCCGACAGGGGGGAGAGGTGGCTACACCTTC,CASTPTGGRGGYTF
NA,TRBV9,TRBJ2-5,TGTGCCAGCAGCGTAGGCGGGCTCCAAGAGACCCAGTACTTC,CASSVGGLQETQYF
NA,TRBV6-6,TRBJ1-2,TGTGCCAGCAGCCCCGATGGGGGGGGAGGAGGCTATGGCTACACCTTC,CASSPDGGGGGYGYTF
TRBD2,TRBV5-1,TRBJ2-2,TGCGCCAGCACGGGGGCGGGAGGCACCGGGGAGCTGTTTTTT,CASTGAGGTGELFF
TRBD1,TRBV5-4,TRBJ1-2,TGTGCCAGCAGCTTGGGTTCGCGGACAGGGGTGGGCTACACCTTC,CASSLGSRTGVGYTF